The source of this T cell receptor beta chain is a study of beta chain features in type 1 diabetes. Whole-study context: No patient-donor differences in age, gender, total cells or subset yield. Study results and limitations: A closer apparent resemblance between naive, central memory and Treg TCRB repertoires was seen in patients than in healthy donors. Shorter TCRB CDR3s, moderately but significantly so, were found in Type 1 diabetes patients in all four CD4+ subsets.

The CDR3 is 15 amino acids. V trimming: 5 bases; J trimming: 1 base; junction bases outside the gene matches: 8. Germline lookup yields CDR1 SGHTA and CDR2 FQGNSA. TCRB transcripts that were expressed got sequenced, as all of the isolated RNA had been reverse transcribed. Data came from immunoSEQ multiplex PCR; TCRdb stores just in-frame clones and leaves some out. The repertoire consists of some 220,000 clones, with around 9.9% occurring once and the leading ten covering about 1.2%. Points on this clone: As yet, its antigen is unknown.

The clonotype originates from a man aged 18 to 30 in good health. What was sequenced was central memory CD4+ T cells from blood. The chain carries TRBV7-2 and TRBJ2-7; TRBD1 matches at 7 bases. The CDR3 coding sequence is TGTGCCAGCAGCCTGGGACAGCAAGAATCCTACGAGCAGTACTTC. It codes for CASSLGQQESYEQYF.